Listed below are T cell receptor beta chains from one sample, sequenced in a study of cytomegalovirus exposure and HLA in healthy donors. Here immunoSEQ multiplex PCR was the method, and the copy in TCRdb shows in-frame clones only, minus some. The sample includes approximately 100,000 clones, nearly 80% of them seen just once. Sequenced: PBMCs. These TCRs come from a man in his fifties or sixties in good health and CMV-seropositive. The conserved cysteine and the conserved F or W are not part of the CDR3 here. Fields, in order: V gene, CDR3 protein.

v_gene: TRBV11-2; CDR3aa: ASSSSGQPNTEAF
v_gene: TRBV2; CDR3aa: ASRQGSTGSYEQY
v_gene: TRBV25-1; CDR3aa: ASSGPVSDEQF
v_gene: TRBV7-9; CDR3aa: ASSLEDRGYT
v_gene: TRBV29-1; CDR3aa: SVGTDYSNQPQH
v_gene: TRBV15; CDR3aa: ATFFKQKAAYEQY
v_gene: TRBV10-3; CDR3aa: AISTPQGEQF
v_gene: TRBV9; CDR3aa: ASSIGTGGAWEQY
v_gene: TRBV21-1; CDR3aa: ASSTRLGGRTDTQY
v_gene: TRBV7-9; CDR3aa: ASSLEVGLNYGYT
v_gene: TRBV10-3; CDR3aa: AISESGGLATQPQH
v_gene: TRBV27; CDR3aa: ASSPRGRETQY
v_gene: TRBV6-5; CDR3aa: ASRRLAVDEQF
v_gene: TRBV18; CDR3aa: ASSSGDRGYT
v_gene: TRBV20-1; CDR3aa: SAGGVEAQY
v_gene: TRBV14; CDR3aa: ASSRSQAAGTEAF
v_gene: TRBV5-6; CDR3aa: ASSLAGGGSNQPQH
v_gene: TRBV5-4; CDR3aa: ASRPTGMNTEAF
v_gene: TRBV11-3; CDR3aa: ASRGEWNTEAF
v_gene: TRBV14; CDR3aa: ASSGRGGFTDTQY
v_gene: TRBV5-6; CDR3aa: ASSSITPDRVWTYEQY
v_gene: TRBV11-3; CDR3aa: ASSFSGGTGELF
v_gene: TRBV30; CDR3aa: AWSPAGSSPYEQY
v_gene: TRBV18; CDR3aa: ASSRAGDTEAF
v_gene: TRBV5-1; CDR3aa: ASSLADSYGYT